Shown below are 14 T cell receptor beta chains from a single sample sequenced in a study of blood T cell repertoires in COVID-19. Some clones are missing from TCRdb's copy, which holds only in-frame ones; the method was immunoSEQ multiplex PCR. Among a few hundred thousand clones listed, 80% to 90% were seen once. The sequenced sample consisted of peripheral blood. The receptors stem from a woman aged 65 to 85 with acute or convalescent COVID-19.

The chain employs TRBV11-2 and TRBJ2-2, with D possibly TRBD2 on 5 matching bases. Germline V gene lookup returns CDR1 SGHAT and CDR2 FQNNGV. V gave up 3 bases and J gave up 2 bases, with 13 bases separating them. The CDR3 contains 16 residues. CDR3 region: CASSFSGGLNTGELFF. CDR3 DNA: TGTGCCAGCAGCTTTTCCGGTGGACTCAACACCGGGGAGCTGTTTTTT.

This clone was found once. This sequence joins TRBV21-1 and TRBJ1-3; the table's D call TRBD1 went unverified against the DNA. TRBV21-1 is classified as a pseudogene. The CDR3 is 12 amino acids. The CDR3 nucleotides are TGTGCCGGGCCAGGTCGTGAAAACACCATATATTTT. This gives the protein CAGPGRENTIYF.

This chain connects TRBV14 to TRBJ2-3; D call uncertain. Germline V gene lookup returns CDR1 SGHDN and CDR2 FVKESK. The CDR3 length is 13 residues. The V end lost 3 bases, the J end lost 2 bases, and 6 bases lay between the germline ends. The CDR3 DNA follows: TGTGCCAGCAGCCACCTAAACACAGATACGCAGTATTTT. This gives the protein CASSHLNTDTQYF.

The chain couples TRBV5-6 to TRBJ1-6; TRBD1 is a possible D gene (6 bases). V shed 3 bases and J shed 11 bases, with 12 bases lying between them. The germline gives CDR1 SGHDT, CDR2 YYEEEE. This CDR3 contains 13 residues. The CDR3 region is CASSSKGVPPLHF. CDR3 sequence (DNA): TGTGCCAGCAGCTCCAAGGGGGTTCCACCCCTCCACTTT.

Only one count was recorded for this clone. The chain links TRBV27 to TRBJ2-7; D is unresolved. The CDR3 spans 14 residues. In germline, CDR1 is MNHEY, CDR2 SMNVEV (reference sequence). Between the trimmed V and J ends, which lost 6 bases and 0 bases, there was a span of 12 bases. As DNA, the CDR3 is TGTGCCAGCAGGGTCCCCACGAGCTCCTACGAGCAGTACTTC. Translation gives CASRVPTSSYEQYF.

This clone was counted a few times. The V and J genes are TRBV12-3 or TRBV12-4 and TRBJ1-1; D possibly corresponds to TRBD1 (6 bases). Trimming left V 6 bases short and J 7 bases short, with 15 bases between. The CDR3 has 13 residues. In DNA, the CDR3 is TGTGCCAGCAGCACAGGGTCACACTTTGAAGCTTTCTTT. It specifies CASSTGSHFEAFF.

The V gene is TRBV6-5, the J gene TRBJ2-1; TRBD2 agrees at 8 bases. Losses at the gene ends were 8 bases for V and 7 bases for J; bases not matched to a gene: 13. The CDR3 loop spans 15 amino acids. CDR1 is MNHEY and CDR2 is SVGAGI in the germline V gene. The chain's CDR3 is CASRLTGRGVNEQFF. The CDR3 bases are TGTGCCAGCCGCCTGACGGGGCGGGGGGTAAATGAGCAGTTCTTC.

This clone was seen a single time. The CDR3 DNA is TGTGCCAGCAGTGGGAGGCAGGCGGGTACTGAAGCTTTCTTT. It encodes CASSGRQAGTEAFF. The chain carries TRBV2 and TRBJ1-1, with no clear D. The V gene's germline CDR1 is SNHLY and CDR2 FYNNEI. The CDR3 has 14 amino acids. V was shortened by 4 bases and J by 5 bases, with 14 bases between the two germline ends. Combining the CDR3 with reference TRBV2 and TRBJ1-1 gives the whole variable domain EPEVTQTPSHQVTQMGQEVILRCVPISNHLYFYWYRQILGQKVEFLVSFYNNEISEKSEIFDDQFSVERPDGSNFTLKIRSTKLEDSAMYFCASSGRQAGTEAFFGQGTRLTVV.

This clone was seen a few times. The chain joins TRBV19 to TRBJ1-3; D gene ambiguous. Trimming shortened V by 4 bases and J by 9 bases, and 19 bases separated the two germline ends. Germline CDR1 reads LNHDA; CDR2 reads SQIVND (reference sequence). The CDR3 sequence is 15 residues long. The CDR3, as DNA: TGTGCCAGTAGTAACGTCGGAGGGAGTTGGGCCACCATATATTTT. It yields the protein CASSNVGGSWATIYF.

This clone was seen only once. The chain uses TRBV19 and TRBJ1-2; D perhaps matches TRBD1 (5 bases). Germline CDR1 reads LNHDA; CDR2 reads SQIVND (reference sequence). This CDR3 spans 14 amino acids. Deletions cut 3 bases from V and 8 bases from J, with 16 bases between. Here the CDR3 DNA reads TGTGCCAGTAGTATCGAAGGGCAGGGAGGAGGCTACACCTTC. Protein product: CASSIEGQGGGYTF.

The J gene is TRBJ2-4, the V gene TRBV10-3; the match to TRBD2 covers 16 bases. Germline CDR1 and CDR2: ENHRY and SYGVKD. CDR3 length: 17 amino acids. J was trimmed by 3 bases and V by 11 bases; bases with no gene match: 10. In DNA, the CDR3 is TGTGCCTCCGCCGGGACTAGCGGGGGGGCGGGCAAAAACATTCAGTACTTC. It encodes CASAGTSGGAGKNIQYF.

V usage is TRBV2 and J usage is TRBJ1-1, with D possibly TRBD1 on 5 matching bases. CDR1 is SNHLY and CDR2 is FYNNEI in the germline V gene. The ends were cut back, 3 bases at V and 8 bases at J, with 13 bases in the middle. The CDR3 runs 13 residues. Here the CDR3 reads CASSEGRRTEAFF. For the CDR3, the DNA is TGTGCCAGCAGTGAGGGGCGTAGAACGGAAGCTTTCTTT.

The chain is built from TRBV11-2 and TRBJ1-1, with D possibly TRBD1 on 5 matching bases. Trimming took off 2 bases at V and 6 bases at J, with 10 bases between the two ends. CDR1 is SGHAT, CDR2 FQNNGV, per germline. The CDR3 covers 13 residues. CDR3 coding DNA: TGTGCCAGCAGCTTAAGGGGCCTCGCTGAAGCTTTCTTT. It yields the protein CASSLRGLAEAFF.

This clone has a handful of counts. The rearrangement joins TRBV7-2 to TRBJ1-6; no firm D call. Trimming left V 1 base short and J 8 bases short, with 6 bases between. Per germline, CDR1 SGHTA and CDR2 FQGNSA. The CDR3 consists of 13 residues. The CDR3 spells CASSLVVDSPLHF. In nucleotides, the CDR3 is TGTGCCAGCAGCTTAGTAGTTGATTCACCCCTCCACTTT.